Following are 30 T cell receptor beta chains from one sample sequenced in a study of shared clonotypes between healthy human individuals. This table comes from immunoSEQ multiplex PCR, and its TCRdb copy is limited to in-frame clones, with some not included. The table records a few million clones, approximately 94% of them present only once. The sequenced sample consisted of naive CD4+ T cells sorted from blood. The subset denotes: CD45RA+ positively selected. These TCRs come from a man in his late teens or twenties in good health.

The rearrangement links TRBV29-1 to TRBJ2-1; D unresolved. The V gene lost 5 bases and the J gene lost 0 bases, with 23 bases spanning the gap. The CDR3 has 18 residues. Germline lookup yields CDR1 SQVTM and CDR2 ANQGSEA. The CDR3 region has the DNA TGCAGCGTTTTAGGTCCAGGTGGGGTGACCCGCTCCTACAATGAGCAGTTCTTC. Protein product: CSVLGPGGVTRSYNEQFF.

The V call is TRBV5-1, the J call TRBJ1-4, with D possibly matching TRBD1 (5 bases). With 4 bases removed from V and 3 bases from J, the gap between germline ends came to 13 bases. Looked up from germline, CDR1 is SGHRS and CDR2 is YFSETQ. CDR3 length equals 15 residues. CDR3 protein: CASSPTTAANEKLFF. Here the CDR3 DNA reads TGCGCCAGCAGCCCCACGACAGCGGCTAATGAAAAACTGTTTTTT.

CDR3 protein: CASSLAPSMEGPGNTIYF. The CDR3 nucleotides are TGTGCCAGCAGCTTAGCACCAAGTATGGAGGGACCAGGAAACACCATATATTTT. The chain joins TRBV7-2 to TRBJ1-3; possibly TRBD1 for D (5 bases). The CDR3 is 18 residues long. Germline CDR1 reads SGHTA; CDR2 reads FQGNSA. V was clipped by 0 bases and J by 4 bases, with 19 bases between them.

This chain links TRBV30 with TRBJ2-5; D not certain. The germline gives CDR1 GTSNPN, CDR2 SVGIG (reference sequence). CDR3 length: 11 residues. The germline V and J ends were trimmed by 1 base and 14 bases, with 14 bases remaining between them. The CDR3 bases are TGTGCCTGGAGTGAGGTGGGCCAACTATACTTC. Protein: CAWSEVGQLYF.

This clone was detected once. The chain joins TRBV7-8 to TRBJ1-2, with D possibly being TRBD1 (6 bases). The germline V gene encodes CDR1 SGHVS and CDR2 FQNEAQ. This CDR3 is built from 15 residues. V gave up 3 bases and J gave up 5 bases, with 16 bases separating them. The CDR3 loop reads CASSLRPQGWYGYTF. CDR3 nucleotides: TGTGCCAGCAGCTTGAGGCCACAGGGTTGGTATGGCTACACCTTC.

CDR3 residues: CAIEPPRGDSYEQYF. CDR3 sequence (DNA): TGTGCCATCGAACCCCCCAGGGGTGACTCCTACGAGCAGTACTTC. This rearrangement joins TRBV6-1 to TRBJ2-7; tentative D call: TRBD1 (6 bases). V shed 10 bases and J shed 0 bases, with 19 bases lying between them. This CDR3 region has 15 residues. Germline CDR1 MNHNS, CDR2 SASEGT.

The chain has TRBV30 and TRBJ1-2; D remains ambiguous. Deletions cut 0 bases from V and 12 bases from J, with 8 bases between. Germline CDR1 GTSNPN, CDR2 SVGIG (reference sequence). CDR3 length: 10 residues. CDR3 sequence: CAWSVRSDTF. CDR3 in DNA: TGTGCCTGGAGTGTACGGTCCGACACCTTC.

The chain recombines TRBV7-2 with TRBJ2-2, with a possible D match to TRBD1 (6 bases). V gave up 5 bases and J gave up 0 bases, with 10 bases separating them. Germline V gives CDR1 SGHTA, CDR2 FQGNSA. The CDR3 totals 15 residues. CDR3 DNA sequence: TGTGCCAGCAGCCGACAGGTCGCGAACACCGGGGAGCTGTTTTTT. This gives the protein CASSRQVANTGELFF.

This chain uses TRBV2 with TRBJ2-2; TRBD2 aligns across 8 bases. The junction had 9 bases not matched to a gene; V was cut back by 7 bases and J by 5 bases. The CDR3 runs 15 residues. Germline V gene data show CDR1 as SNHLY and CDR2 as FYNNEI. This CDR3 is CASTYSGGPTGELFF. As DNA, the CDR3 is TGTGCCAGCACCTACAGCGGGGGCCCTACCGGGGAGCTGTTTTTT. Based on the CDR3 plus reference TRBV2 and TRBJ2-2, the full variable domain is EPEVTQTPSHQVTQMGQEVILRCVPISNHLYFYWYRQILGQKVEFLVSFYNNEISEKSEIFDDQFSVERPDGSNFTLKIRSTKLEDSAMYFCASTYSGGPTGELFFGEGSRLTVL.

The V call is TRBV4-3, the J call TRBJ2-3; TRBD2 agrees at 9 bases. The V segment lost 9 bases and the J segment 3 bases; nucleotides outside the gene matches: 13. The length of the CDR3 is 16 residues. In germline, CDR1 is LGHNA, CDR2 YSLEER. The CDR3 spells CASGYSPTSGTDTQYF. The CDR3, as DNA: TGCGCCAGTGGATACTCCCCAACTAGCGGGACAGATACGCAGTATTTT.

This clone was observed a single time. This chain links TRBV21-1 with TRBJ1-4; the D call in the table, TRBD1, was not verified against the DNA. TRBV21-1 represents a pseudogene. The CDR3 totals 20 residues. In nucleotides, the CDR3 is TGTGCCAGCAGCAAAGTCAAGAGATTAACAGGGGGCCTCACTAATGAAAAACTGTTTTTT. Translated, it gives CASSKVKRLTGGLTNEKLFF.

J is TRBJ1-2 and V is TRBV5-1; no firm D call. The CDR3 has 14 amino acids. Looked up from germline, CDR1 is SGHRS and CDR2 is YFSETQ. The germline V and J ends were trimmed by 0 bases and 7 bases, with 13 bases remaining between them. CDR3 in amino acids: CASSLAGSGGGYTF. CDR3 bases: TGCGCCAGCAGCTTGGCCGGTTCAGGCGGTGGCTACACCTTC.

The chain is built from TRBV6-1 and TRBJ2-1; 10 nucleotides agree with TRBD2. Trimming removed 5 bases from V and 6 bases from J; junction bases left unmatched: 4. The length of the CDR3 is 14 residues. The germline CDR1 and CDR2 sequences are MNHNS and SASEGT. The CDR3 DNA is TGTGCCAGCAGTAGCGGGGGGGCCCTCAATGAGCAGTTCTTC. This encodes CASSSGGALNEQFF.

The chain carries TRBV29-1 and TRBJ2-3; unclear D gene. The CDR3 has 13 residues. The germline gives CDR1 SQVTM, CDR2 ANQGSEA. V lost 7 bases to trimming and J lost 2 bases, with 13 bases between them. The CDR3: CSAAAPYTDTQYF. The DNA of the CDR3 is TGCAGCGCCGCAGCGCCCTACACAGATACGCAGTATTTT.

The chain combines TRBV12-5 with TRBJ2-7; D not resolved. Germline V lookup: CDR1 LGHNT, CDR2 FRNRAP. The CDR3 runs to 16 residues. Trimming took 6 bases from V and 0 from J, leaving 18 bases between them. Written as DNA, the CDR3 is TGTGCTAGTGGACTCTCCCCGGATTTTATCTCCTACGAGCAGTACTTC. It codes for CASGLSPDFISYEQYF.

The J gene is TRBJ2-5, the V gene TRBV7-9; weak D call: TRBD1 (6 bases). Germline CDR1 and CDR2: SEHNR and FQNEAQ (reference sequence). Deletions cut 1 base from V and 5 bases from J, with 17 bases between. CDR3 length: 16 residues. CDR3 sequence: CASSLVIGTKKETQYF. For the CDR3, the DNA is TGTGCCAGCAGCTTAGTGATCGGGACAAAGAAGGAGACCCAGTACTTC.

With respect to this clone: Other DNA sequences of this sample code for an identical CDR3. The chain recombines TRBV6-5 with TRBJ2-2; D ambiguous. Germline loops: CDR1 MNHEY, CDR2 SVGAGI. V was shortened by 4 bases and J by 4 bases, with 4 bases between the two germline ends. The CDR3 sequence is 12 residues long. The CDR3 loop is CASSSATGELFF. The CDR3 DNA sequence: TGTGCCAGCAGTTCCGCCACCGGGGAGCTGTTTTTT.

V and J are TRBV15 and TRBJ2-1; no reliable D call. CDR3 length: 16 amino acids. In germline, CDR1 is LNHNV, CDR2 YYDKDF (reference sequence). The V and J ends lost 0 bases and 6 bases respectively, with 15 bases between them. The CDR3 DNA reads TGTGCCACCAGCAGAGATCTGGTCTTAGCCTTCAATGAGCAGTTCTTC. Translation gives CATSRDLVLAFNEQFF.

The chain couples TRBV7-2 to TRBJ2-2, with 15 bases fitting TRBD2. This CDR3 region has 16 residues. Germline loops: CDR1 SGHTA, CDR2 FQGNSA. Unmatched junction bases numbered 3, after V lost 5 bases and J lost 5 bases. The chain's CDR3 is CASSGGTSGRTGELFF. The CDR3 region has the DNA TGTGCCAGCAGCGGGGGGACTAGCGGGAGGACCGGGGAGCTGTTTTTT.

A word on this clone: Relative to the germline gene, one junction end is altered; a read error may explain this. This chain links TRBV2 with TRBJ2-2; unclear D gene. Germline CDR1 is SNHLY and CDR2 is FYNNEI. This CDR3 is 12 amino acids long. This CDR3 is CASMRNAGELFF. The CDR3 DNA is TGTGCCAGCATGAGGAACGCCGGGGAGCTGTTTTTT.

The chain is built from TRBV10-3 and TRBJ1-1; D not certain. The CDR3 is 15 residues long. Trimming shortened V by 7 bases and J by 0 bases, and 15 bases separated the two germline ends. The germline V gene encodes CDR1 ENHRY and CDR2 SYGVKD. The CDR3 protein is CAINEGGQLNTEAFF. The CDR3 DNA is TGTGCCATCAATGAAGGCGGGCAGTTGAACACTGAAGCTTTCTTT.

This clone was seen a single time. V usage is TRBV6-5 and J usage is TRBJ2-5; the D is unclear. The CDR3 is made up of 14 amino acids. V was shortened by 0 bases and J by 11 bases, with 16 bases between the two germline ends. CDR1 is MNHEY, CDR2 SVGAGI, per germline. In DNA, the CDR3 is TGTGCCAGCAGTTACTCGGGCCAGCCCTTTGAGCAGTACTTC. This gives the protein CASSYSGQPFEQYF.

As regards this clone: The identical CDR3 is also encoded by other nucleotide sequences in the sample. The chain couples TRBV5-1 to TRBJ1-1; D is uncertain. Germline CDR1 SGHRS, CDR2 YFSETQ. V was cut by 2 bases and J by 1 base, with 6 bases left in between. The CDR3 sequence is 13 residues long. The CDR3 loop is CASSLGENTEAFF. The CDR3 coding sequence is TGCGCCAGCAGCTTAGGAGAGAACACTGAAGCTTTCTTT.

V is TRBV6-5 and J is TRBJ1-2; D gene unclear. Trimming removed 7 bases at V and 2 bases at J, with 8 bases between. The CDR3 runs 12 residues. Germline lookup yields CDR1 MNHEY and CDR2 SVGAGI. CDR3 in amino acids: CASNGHNYGYTF. The CDR3 bases are TGTGCCAGCAACGGGCACAACTATGGCTACACCTTC.

This clone has only one observation. The gene calls are TRBV4-1 and TRBJ2-2; the D gene is possibly TRBD2 (6 bases). From germline, CDR1 is MGHRA and CDR2 YSYEKL. Deletions cut 3 bases from V and 3 bases from J, with 11 bases between. The CDR3 contains 15 residues. CDR3 sequence reads: CASSHPGLYTGELFF. CDR3 DNA: TGCGCCAGCAGCCATCCGGGACTTTACACCGGGGAGCTGTTTTTT.

The chain combines TRBV19 with TRBJ1-6, with a weak D call TRBD1 (5 bases). V lost 5 bases to trimming and J lost 10 bases, with 15 bases between them. Germline CDR1 reads LNHDA; CDR2 reads SQIVND (reference sequence). The CDR3 loop spans 14 amino acids. The CDR3 DNA sequence: TGTGCCAGTAGTCTTACTCCGGGGGAGTCACCCCTCCACTTT. It yields the protein CASSLTPGESPLHF.

Notes on this clone: Other DNA sequences in the same sample also yield this CDR3. The gene calls are TRBV4-3 and TRBJ1-4; possible D gene TRBD1, 6 bases. V was shortened by 4 bases and J by 5 bases, with 8 bases between the two germline ends. CDR1 and CDR2 (germline): LGHNA, YSLEER. The CDR3 has 13 amino acids. The CDR3 region has the DNA TGCGCCAGCAGCCCGCAGGGGAATGAAAAACTGTTTTTT. Translating it yields CASSPQGNEKLFF.

Turning to this clone: Other DNA sequences within the sample encode an identical CDR3. The chain employs TRBV5-1 and TRBJ2-1, with D unclear. The V gene's germline CDR1 is SGHRS and CDR2 YFSETQ. The CDR3 has 14 residues. Trimming took 0 bases from V and 6 from J, leaving 10 bases between them. The chain's CDR3 is CASSLEGGANEQFF. The CDR3 DNA is TGCGCCAGCAGCTTGGAGGGCGGTGCCAATGAGCAGTTCTTC.

The V call is TRBV5-4, the J call TRBJ2-7, with TRBD1 identical over 9 bases. Germline V lookup: CDR1 SGHNT, CDR2 YYREEE (reference sequence). The trim removed 5 bases at V and 6 bases at J, leaving 9 bases unmatched. The CDR3 contains 14 residues. The CDR3 region has the DNA TGTGCCAGCAGACGTCCGGGACAGGGCAGCGAGCAGTACTTC. The encoded protein is CASRRPGQGSEQYF.

Remarks on this clone: The same CDR3 can be traced to other DNA sequences in this sample. This chain uses TRBV5-1 with TRBJ2-7; D may be TRBD1 (5 bases). The CDR3 loop spans 13 amino acids. In germline, CDR1 is SGHRS, CDR2 YFSETQ. The V gene lost 0 bases and the J gene lost 3 bases, with 7 bases spanning the gap. CDR3 sequence reads: CASSLDRNYEQYF. The CDR3 nucleotides are TGCGCCAGCAGCTTGGACAGGAACTACGAGCAGTACTTC.